The present entry profiles one T cell receptor beta chain with its context. These data are taken from a study of blood T cell repertoires in COVID-19. Study context: Samples came from the United States, Italy and Spain, spanning acute and convalescent COVID-19. Nucleic acid was either cDNA or gDNA, and it came from T cells, B-cell-depleted T cells, or PBMCs.

The CDR3 totals 16 residues. Germline V gene sequence: CDR1 MNHEY, CDR2 SMNVEV (reference sequence). Trimming removed 7 bases from V and 3 bases from J; junction bases left unmatched: 11. Measured with immunoSEQ multiplex PCR; TCRdb has only the in-frame clones, and not every one. The sample has 70,000 to 85,000 clones; nearly 90% are singletons. The chain is built from TRBV27 and TRBJ2-1, with TRBD2 identical over 8 bases. Sequenced input: peripheral blood. The receptor was isolated from a man between 65 and 85 years old with active or convalescent COVID-19. The chain's CDR3 is CASTQDSGGGYNEQFF. CDR3 in DNA: TGTGCCAGCACCCAAGACTCGGGAGGGGGCTACAATGAGCAGTTCTTC.